Listed below are T cell receptor beta chains from one sample, sequenced in a study of cytomegalovirus exposure and HLA in healthy donors. Assay: immunoSEQ multiplex PCR; the TCRdb copy retains only in-frame clones and omits some. The sample has 150,000 or so clones, approximately 82% seen once. Sequences were obtained from PBMCs. The receptor set was obtained from a woman between 50 and 59 years old in good health and CMV-seropositive. The CDR3 runs from the conserved cysteine through the conserved F or W. Fields, in order: CDR3 length, clone size, J gene, D gene, V gene, CDR3 protein, CDR3 DNA. A D gene is named only where the DNA matches it firmly. Clone size is shown for a subset of rows, as once, few, many or a class of expanded clone.

length: 15; size: -; J: TRBJ2-1; D: TRBD2; V: TRBV7-2; CDR3: CASSPTSGGAHEQFF; DNA: TGTGCCAGCAGCCCGACTAGCGGGGGGGCCCATGAGCAGTTCTTC
length: 13; size: -; J: TRBJ1-3; D: -; V: TRBV5-8; CDR3: CASSHSSGNTIYF; DNA: TGTGCCAGCAGCCATTCCTCTGGAAACACCATATATTTT
length: 13; size: -; J: TRBJ2-1; D: -; V: TRBV19; CDR3: CASSITLGVEQFF; DNA: TGTGCCAGTAGTATCACCCTAGGGGTCGAGCAGTTCTTC
length: 17; size: -; J: TRBJ2-1; D: -; V: TRBV9; CDR3: CASSVDWGAGRFNEQFF; DNA: TGTGCCAGCAGCGTAGATTGGGGTGCTGGGAGGTTCAATGAGCAGTTCTTC
length: 12; size: -; J: TRBJ2-1; D: TRBD1; V: TRBV29-1; CDR3: CRGGTGPNEQFF; DNA: TGCAGGGGGGGGACAGGGCCTAATGAGCAGTTCTTC
length: 13; size: -; J: TRBJ1-5; D: -; V: TRBV6-1; CDR3: CASSERDNQPQHF; DNA: TGTGCCAGCAGCGAGAGGGACAATCAGCCCCAGCATTTT
length: 13; size: few; J: TRBJ1-1; D: -; V: TRBV4-1; CDR3: CASRLYLNTEAFF; DNA: TGCGCCAGCAGACTCTATTTGAACACTGAAGCTTTCTTT
length: 14; size: once; J: TRBJ2-3; D: TRBD1; V: TRBV27; CDR3: CASSWTGSTDTQYF; DNA: TGTGCCAGCAGTTGGACAGGGTCCACAGATACGCAGTATTTT
length: 16; size: -; J: TRBJ1-6; D: TRBD1; V: TRBV7-2; CDR3: CASSPRAGTGGSPLHF; DNA: TGTGCCAGCAGCCCAAGGGCAGGGACAGGGGGCTCACCCCTCCACTTT
length: 17; size: -; J: TRBJ2-3; D: TRBD2; V: TRBV13; CDR3: CASSLGGRGAITDTQYF; DNA: TGTGCCAGCAGCTTAGGGGGGCGGGGGGCGATCACAGATACGCAGTATTTT
length: 15; size: once; J: TRBJ2-7; D: TRBD2; V: TRBV6-1; CDR3: CASMVSGTSGLEQYF; DNA: TGTGCCAGCATGGTTTCCGGGACTAGCGGTCTCGAGCAGTACTTC
length: 15; size: -; J: TRBJ2-5; D: TRBD1; V: TRBV19; CDR3: CASSIVGTGVETQYF; DNA: TGTGCCAGTAGTATAGTCGGGACAGGGGTCGAGACCCAGTACTTC
length: 15; size: -; J: TRBJ1-5; D: TRBD1; V: TRBV19; CDR3: CASSPTGASNQPQHF; DNA: TGTGCCAGTAGTCCAACAGGGGCAAGCAATCAGCCCCAGCATTTT
length: 12; size: -; J: TRBJ1-1; D: -; V: TRBV18; CDR3: CASSETATEAFF; DNA: TGTGCCAGCTCCGAAACCGCGACTGAAGCTTTCTTT
length: 13; size: -; J: TRBJ2-5; D: TRBD1; V: TRBV29-1; CDR3: CSALKTGRETQYF; DNA: TGCAGCGCACTCAAGACAGGGCGGGAGACCCAGTACTTC
length: 16; size: -; J: TRBJ2-2; D: TRBD2; V: TRBV11-3; CDR3: CASSLEAGLVTGELFF; DNA: TGTGCCAGCAGCTTAGAAGCGGGGTTGGTCACCGGGGAGCTGTTTTTT
length: 16; size: -; J: TRBJ2-5; D: -; V: TRBV7-2; CDR3: CASSLGRGPTQETQYF; DNA: TGTGCCAGCAGCTTAGGCAGGGGCCCGACACAAGAGACCCAGTACTTC
length: 14; size: -; J: TRBJ2-7; D: -; V: TRBV19; CDR3: CASKREKSSYEQYF; DNA: TGTGCCTCTAAACGGGAGAAGAGCTCCTACGAGCAGTACTTC
length: 14; size: -; J: TRBJ2-7; D: -; V: TRBV7-5; CDR3: CARSSTGTDSEQYF; DNA: TGTGCCAGAAGCTCGACAGGGACAGATAGCGAGCAGTACTTC
length: 12; size: few; J: TRBJ2-3; D: -; V: TRBV29-1; CDR3: CSVETSTDTQYF; DNA: TGCAGCGTTGAGACTAGCACAGATACGCAGTATTTT
length: 15; size: -; J: TRBJ2-1; D: -; V: TRBV5-1; CDR3: CASSLERPRYNEQFF; DNA: TGCGCCAGCAGCTTGGAACGCCCCAGATACAATGAGCAGTTCTTC
length: 14; size: -; J: TRBJ1-2; D: TRBD1; V: TRBV5-4; CDR3: CASSRTGAAGGYTF; DNA: TGTGCCAGCAGCCGTACAGGGGCCGCGGGAGGCTACACCTTC
length: 15; size: few; J: TRBJ2-7; D: -; V: TRBV5-1; CDR3: CASSLGRNVRDEQYF; DNA: TGCGCCAGCAGCTTGGGTCGAAATGTCAGGGACGAGCAGTACTTC
length: 14; size: -; J: TRBJ2-7; D: TRBD1; V: TRBV29-1; CDR3: CSVEGAGGSYEQYF; DNA: TGCAGCGTTGAAGGCGCAGGGGGCTCTTACGAGCAGTACTTC
length: 13; size: -; J: TRBJ2-3; D: TRBD2; V: TRBV7-2; CDR3: CASSSTGGQTQYF; DNA: TGTGCCAGCAGCTCCACGGGGGGGCAAACGCAGTATTTT
length: 16; size: -; J: TRBJ2-3; D: -; V: TRBV2; CDR3: CASSEAGTGVWDTQYF; DNA: TGTGCCAGCAGTGAAGCGGGGACGGGGGTGTGGGATACGCAGTATTTT
length: 18; size: -; J: TRBJ2-3; D: TRBD2; V: TRBV7-8; CDR3: CASSSWTSGGANTDTQYF; DNA: TGTGCCAGCAGCTCCTGGACTAGCGGGGGGGCCAACACAGATACGCAGTATTTT
length: 14; size: -; J: TRBJ1-5; D: -; V: TRBV27; CDR3: CASSPLKQGQPQHF; DNA: TGTGCCAGCAGTCCGCTTAAACAGGGTCAGCCCCAGCATTTT
length: 13; size: -; J: TRBJ2-3; D: -; V: TRBV2; CDR3: CATRPGWTDTQYF; DNA: TGTGCCACCCGACCAGGGTGGACAGATACGCAGTATTTT